One TCR beta chain is described in this entry. Those who donated were healthy bone marrow donors. This specimen belongs to a study of cytomegalovirus exposure and HLA in healthy donors. Overall study context: A preliminary data release comprised tens of millions of unique TCRs obtained from HLA-typed donors.

PCR employed 60 Vbeta and 13 Jbeta primers. Sequencing used immunoSEQ multiplex PCR; TCRdb keeps in-frame clones, though not all of them. The sample includes some 110,000 clones, around 79% seen only once; the top ten take more than 3%. This CDR3 comprises 16 residues. The V and J ends lost 0 bases and 6 bases respectively, with 17 bases between them. From germline, CDR1 is SGHDN and CDR2 FVKESK. The chain links TRBV14 to TRBJ1-1; D perhaps matches TRBD1 (6 bases). The specimen was PBMCs. The source of this sequence is a man aged 55 to 70 in good health and CMV-seronegative. The CDR3 region has the DNA TGTGCCAGCAGCCAAGAATTTTCGGGAGGGGGTCCTGAAGCTTTCTTT. It encodes CASSQEFSGGGPEAFF.